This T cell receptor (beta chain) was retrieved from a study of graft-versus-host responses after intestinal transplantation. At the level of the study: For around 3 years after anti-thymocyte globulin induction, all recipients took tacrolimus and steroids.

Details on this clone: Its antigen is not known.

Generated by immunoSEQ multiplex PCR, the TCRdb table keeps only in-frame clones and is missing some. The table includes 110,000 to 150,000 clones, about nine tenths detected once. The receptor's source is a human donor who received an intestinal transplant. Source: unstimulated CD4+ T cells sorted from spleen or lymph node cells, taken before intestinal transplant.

CDR3 coding DNA: TGTGCCAGCTCACCAGAAAGGGATGGGCCAAATGGCTACACCTTC. Translated, it gives CASSPERDGPNGYTF. This chain joins TRBV18 and TRBJ1-2; D call uncertain. Germline V gives CDR1 KGHSH, CDR2 LQKENI. CDR3 size: 15 residues. The ends were cut back, 2 bases at V and 6 bases at J, with 16 bases in the middle.